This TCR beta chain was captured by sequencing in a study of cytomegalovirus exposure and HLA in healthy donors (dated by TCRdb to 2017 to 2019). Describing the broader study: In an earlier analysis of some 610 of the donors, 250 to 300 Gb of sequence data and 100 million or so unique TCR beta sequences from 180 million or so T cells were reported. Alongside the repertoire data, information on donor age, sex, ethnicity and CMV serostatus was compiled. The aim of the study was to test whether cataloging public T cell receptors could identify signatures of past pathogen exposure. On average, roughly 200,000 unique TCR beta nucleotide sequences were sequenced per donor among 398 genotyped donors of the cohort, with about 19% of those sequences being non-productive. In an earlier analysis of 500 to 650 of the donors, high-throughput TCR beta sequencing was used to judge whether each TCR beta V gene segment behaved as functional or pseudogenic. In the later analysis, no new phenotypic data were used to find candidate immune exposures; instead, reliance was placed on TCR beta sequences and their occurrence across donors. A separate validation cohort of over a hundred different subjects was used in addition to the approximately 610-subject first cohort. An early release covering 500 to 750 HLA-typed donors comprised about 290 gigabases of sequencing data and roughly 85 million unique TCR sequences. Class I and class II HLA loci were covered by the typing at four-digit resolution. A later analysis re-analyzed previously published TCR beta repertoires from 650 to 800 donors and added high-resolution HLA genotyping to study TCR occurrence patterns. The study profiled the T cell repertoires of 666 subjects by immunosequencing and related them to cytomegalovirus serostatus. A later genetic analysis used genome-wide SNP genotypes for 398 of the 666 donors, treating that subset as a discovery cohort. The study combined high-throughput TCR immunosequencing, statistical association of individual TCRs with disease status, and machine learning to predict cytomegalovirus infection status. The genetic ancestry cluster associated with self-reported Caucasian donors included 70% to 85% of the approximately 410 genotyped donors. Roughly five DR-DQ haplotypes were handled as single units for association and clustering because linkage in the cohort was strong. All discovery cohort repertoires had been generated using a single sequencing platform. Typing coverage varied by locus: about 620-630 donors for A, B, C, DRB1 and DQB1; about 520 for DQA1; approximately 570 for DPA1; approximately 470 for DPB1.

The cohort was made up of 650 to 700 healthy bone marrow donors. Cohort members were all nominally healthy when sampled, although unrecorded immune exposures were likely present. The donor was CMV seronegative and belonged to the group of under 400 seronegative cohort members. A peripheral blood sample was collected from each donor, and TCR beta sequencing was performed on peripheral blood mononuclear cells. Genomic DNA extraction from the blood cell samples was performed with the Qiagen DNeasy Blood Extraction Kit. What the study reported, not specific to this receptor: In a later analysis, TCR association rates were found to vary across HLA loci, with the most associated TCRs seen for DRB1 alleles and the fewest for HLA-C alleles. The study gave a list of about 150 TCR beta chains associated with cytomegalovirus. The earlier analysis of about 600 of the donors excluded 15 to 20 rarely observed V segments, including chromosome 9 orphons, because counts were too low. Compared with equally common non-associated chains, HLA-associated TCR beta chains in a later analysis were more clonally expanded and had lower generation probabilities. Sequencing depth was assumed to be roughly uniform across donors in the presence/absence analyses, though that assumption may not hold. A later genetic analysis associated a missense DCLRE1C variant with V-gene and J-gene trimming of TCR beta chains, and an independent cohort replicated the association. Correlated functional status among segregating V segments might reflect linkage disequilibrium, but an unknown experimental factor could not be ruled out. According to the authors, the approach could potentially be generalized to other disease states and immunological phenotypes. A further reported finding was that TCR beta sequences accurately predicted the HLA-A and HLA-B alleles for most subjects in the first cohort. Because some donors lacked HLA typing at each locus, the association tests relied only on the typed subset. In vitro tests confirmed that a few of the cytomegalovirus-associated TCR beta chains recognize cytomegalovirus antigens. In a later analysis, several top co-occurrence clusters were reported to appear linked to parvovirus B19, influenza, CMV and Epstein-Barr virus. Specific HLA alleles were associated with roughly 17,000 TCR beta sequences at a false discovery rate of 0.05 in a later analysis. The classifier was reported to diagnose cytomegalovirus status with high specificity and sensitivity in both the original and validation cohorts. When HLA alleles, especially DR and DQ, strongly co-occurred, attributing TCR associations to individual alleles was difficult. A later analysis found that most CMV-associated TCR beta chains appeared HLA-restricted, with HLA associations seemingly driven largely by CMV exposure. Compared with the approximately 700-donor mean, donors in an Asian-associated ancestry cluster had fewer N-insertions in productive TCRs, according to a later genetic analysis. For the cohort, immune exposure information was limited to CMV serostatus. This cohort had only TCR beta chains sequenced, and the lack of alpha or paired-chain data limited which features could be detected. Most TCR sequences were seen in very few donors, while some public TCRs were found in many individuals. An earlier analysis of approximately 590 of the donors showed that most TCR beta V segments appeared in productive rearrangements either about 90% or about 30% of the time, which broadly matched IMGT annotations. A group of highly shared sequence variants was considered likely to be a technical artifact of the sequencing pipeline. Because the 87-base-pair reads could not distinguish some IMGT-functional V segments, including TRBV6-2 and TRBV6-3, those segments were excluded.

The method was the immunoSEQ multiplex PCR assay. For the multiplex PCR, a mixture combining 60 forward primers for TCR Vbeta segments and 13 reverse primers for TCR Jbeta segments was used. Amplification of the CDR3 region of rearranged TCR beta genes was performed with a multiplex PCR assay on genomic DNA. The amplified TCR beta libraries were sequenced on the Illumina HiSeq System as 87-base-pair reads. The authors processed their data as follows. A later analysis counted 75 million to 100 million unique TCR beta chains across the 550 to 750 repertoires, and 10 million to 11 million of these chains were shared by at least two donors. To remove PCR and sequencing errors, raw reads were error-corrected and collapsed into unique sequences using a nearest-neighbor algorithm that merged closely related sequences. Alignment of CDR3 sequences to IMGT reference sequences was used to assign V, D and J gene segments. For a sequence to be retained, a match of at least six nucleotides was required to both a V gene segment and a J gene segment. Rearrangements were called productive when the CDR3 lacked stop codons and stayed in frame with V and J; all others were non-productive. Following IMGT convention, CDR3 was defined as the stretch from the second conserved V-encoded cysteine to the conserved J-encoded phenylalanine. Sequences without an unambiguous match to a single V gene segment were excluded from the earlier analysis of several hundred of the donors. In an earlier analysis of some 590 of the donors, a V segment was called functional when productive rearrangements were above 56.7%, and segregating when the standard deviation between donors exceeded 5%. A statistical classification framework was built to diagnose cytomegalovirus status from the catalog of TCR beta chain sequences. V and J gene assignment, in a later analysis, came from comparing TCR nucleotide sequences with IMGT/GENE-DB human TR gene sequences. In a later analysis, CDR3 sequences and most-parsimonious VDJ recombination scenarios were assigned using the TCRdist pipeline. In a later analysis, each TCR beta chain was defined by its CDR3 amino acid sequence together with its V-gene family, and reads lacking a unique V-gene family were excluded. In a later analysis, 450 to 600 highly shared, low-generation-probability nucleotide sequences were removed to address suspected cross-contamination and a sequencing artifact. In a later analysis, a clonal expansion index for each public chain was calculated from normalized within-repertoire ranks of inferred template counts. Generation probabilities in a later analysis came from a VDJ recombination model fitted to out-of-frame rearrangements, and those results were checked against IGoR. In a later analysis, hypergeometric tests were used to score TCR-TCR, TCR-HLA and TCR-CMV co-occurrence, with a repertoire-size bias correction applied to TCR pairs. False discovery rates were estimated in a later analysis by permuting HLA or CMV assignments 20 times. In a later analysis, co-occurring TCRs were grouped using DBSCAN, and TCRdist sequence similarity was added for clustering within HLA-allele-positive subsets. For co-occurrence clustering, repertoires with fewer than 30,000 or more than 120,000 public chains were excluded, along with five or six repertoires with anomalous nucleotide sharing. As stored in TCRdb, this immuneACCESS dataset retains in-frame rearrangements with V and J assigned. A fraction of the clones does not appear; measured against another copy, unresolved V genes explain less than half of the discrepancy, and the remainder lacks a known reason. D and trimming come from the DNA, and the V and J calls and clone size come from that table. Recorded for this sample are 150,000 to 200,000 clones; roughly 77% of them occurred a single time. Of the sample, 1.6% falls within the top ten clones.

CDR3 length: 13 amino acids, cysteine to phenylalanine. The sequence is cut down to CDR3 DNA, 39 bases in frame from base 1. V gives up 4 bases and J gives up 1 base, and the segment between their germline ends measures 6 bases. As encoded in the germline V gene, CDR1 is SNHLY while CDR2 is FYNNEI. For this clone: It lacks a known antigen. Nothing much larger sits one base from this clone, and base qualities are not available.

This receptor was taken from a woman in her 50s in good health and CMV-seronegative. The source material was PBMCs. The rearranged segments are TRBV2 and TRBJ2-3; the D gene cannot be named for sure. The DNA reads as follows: TGTGCCAGCAGTGGGCAGGGCACAGATACGCAGTATTTT. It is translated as CASSGQGTDTQYF.